The 27 T cell receptor beta chains in this list originate from one sample, sequenced in a study of T cells in AML relapse after transplant. A modified RACE PCR on RNA, not multiplex PCR, amplified the TCR chains. TCRdb re-derived calls from the PCR reads in MiXCR, one entry per CDR3 protein. The profile shows over 1,500 distinct CDR3 sequences, roughly 7% of them singletons. Sequencing used bone marrow, either the whole sample or a sorted T cell fraction (not recorded which), obtained in complete remission. The receptors stem from a human donor who had a stem cell transplant for acute myeloid leukemia. The graft donor may have given rise to some T cells.

By its share, this clonotype is medium-sized. The V call is TRBV20-1, the J call TRBJ2-7; D may match TRBD1 or TRBD2 (6 bases each). This CDR3 contains 14 residues. Germline CDR1 DFQATT, CDR2 SNEGSKA (reference sequence). V dropped 6 bases and J dropped 1 base, with 16 bases sitting between them. The CDR3 here is CSAEGGSGSYEQYF. The CDR3 DNA reads as TGCAGTGCCGAAGGGGGGAGTGGTTCCTACGAGCAGTACTTC.

By proportion, this clonotype is medium-sized. The rearrangement joins TRBV4-3 to TRBJ2-1; D ambiguous. V was cut by 8 bases and J by 6 bases, with 8 bases left in between. The CDR3 has 11 residues. Germline CDR1 is LGHNA and CDR2 is YSLEER. This chain's CDR3 is CASGLGNEQFF. The DNA of the CDR3 is TGCGCCAGCGGGCTTGGCAATGAGCAGTTCTTC.

By its share, this clonotype is medium-sized (0.01 to 0.1%). The chain is built from TRBV7-9 and TRBJ1-6; a weak D match, TRBD1 (5 bases). The CDR3 runs 13 residues. Between the trimmed V and J ends, which lost 2 bases and 8 bases, there was a span of 7 bases. CDR1 is SEHNR, CDR2 FQNEAQ, per germline (reference sequence). The CDR3 coding sequence is TGTGCCAGCAGCTTACAGGGCGATTCACCCCTCCACTTT. This sequence encodes CASSLQGDSPLHF.

By sample share, this clonotype is medium-sized. This chain links TRBV6-2 or TRBV6-3 with TRBJ2-7, with a tentative D call TRBD1 (5 bases). The CDR3 spans 14 residues. The germline V and J ends were trimmed by 0 bases and 3 bases, with 9 bases remaining between them. The V gene's germline CDR1 is MNHEY and CDR2 SVGEGT. The CDR3 DNA reads TGTGCCAGCAGTTACTCGACAGCCTACTACGAGCAGTACTTC. Amino acids: CASSYSTAYYEQYF.

This clonotype is labeled medium-sized (0.01 to 0.1%). This rearrangement joins TRBV7-3 to TRBJ2-3; weak D call: TRBD2 (5 bases). CDR3 length: 14 amino acids. With 5 bases removed from V and 1 base from J, the gap between germline ends came to 10 bases. Germline V gene lookup returns CDR1 SGHTA and CDR2 FQGTGA. The CDR3 DNA reads as TGTGCCAGCAGCACAGACGGGGGCACAGATACGCAGTATTTT. This encodes CASSTDGGTDTQYF.

By sample share, this clonotype is medium-sized. The chain is built from TRBV15 and TRBJ2-1; no clear D. With 2 bases removed from V and 1 base from J, the gap between germline ends came to 9 bases. CDR1 is LNHNV and CDR2 is YYDKDF in the germline V gene (reference sequence). The CDR3 loop spans 15 amino acids. In nucleotides, the CDR3 is TGTGCCACCAGCAGATCCCCGGAGTCCTACAATGAGCAGTTCTTC. It specifies CATSRSPESYNEQFF. The entire variable domain, with the rest obtained from reference TRBV15 and TRBJ2-1, is as follows: DAMVIQNPRYQVTQFGKPVTLSCSQTLNHNVMYWYQQKSSQAPKLLFHYYDKDFNNEADTPDNFQSRRPNTSFCFLDIRSPGLGDTAMYLCATSRSPESYNEQFFGPGTRLTVL.

By sample fraction, this clonotype is medium-sized (0.01 to 0.1%). The chain employs TRBV7-2 and TRBJ2-1; D ambiguous. CDR3 size: 14 residues. V shed 5 bases and J shed 2 bases, with 10 bases lying between them. CDR1 SGHTA and CDR2 FQGNSA come from the germline V gene. The CDR3 here is CASSPYGTYNEQFF. The CDR3 DNA follows: TGTGCCAGCAGCCCTTACGGAACCTACAATGAGCAGTTCTTC.

The chain links TRBV4-3 to TRBJ2-7; 12 bases match TRBD2. The V gene's germline CDR1 is LGHNA and CDR2 YSLEER. The junction had 8 bases not matched to a gene; V was cut back by 5 bases and J by 6 bases. This CDR3 is built from 15 residues. The DNA of the CDR3 is TGCGCCAGCAGCACACTAGCGGGAGGACAGGGCGAGCAGTACTTC. As protein: CASSTLAGGQGEQYF.

This clonotype was detected only a few times. This may come from a read error, since a much larger clone is one base off. The chain links TRBV4-1 to TRBJ1-2, with TRBD1 as a possible D gene (6 bases). CDR1 MGHRA and CDR2 YSYEKL come from the germline V gene. The CDR3 loop spans 17 amino acids. The CDR3 DNA is TGCGCCGGCAGCCAAGCCCTACTAGGACAGCGAGGCTATGGCTACACCTTC. Translation gives CAGSQALLGQRGYGYTF.

By share of the sample, this clonotype is medium-sized. An end of the junction differs from the germline gene, which may be a read error. The rearrangement uses TRBV20-1 and TRBJ2-4; a weak D match, TRBD1 (6 bases). Germline V gene sequence: CDR1 DFQATT, CDR2 SNEGSKA (reference sequence). This CDR3 has 12 amino acids. CDR3 coding DNA: TGCAGTGCTAGACGGGACAAACACATTCAGTACTTC. Amino acids: CSARRDKHIQYF.

By share, this clonotype ranks as medium-sized (0.01 to 0.1%). The genes are TRBV15 and TRBJ2-1, with D maybe TRBD1 (6 bases). The CDR3 spans 13 residues. The V end lost 2 bases, the J end lost 12 bases, and 14 bases lay between the germline ends. Germline CDR1 LNHNV, CDR2 YYDKDF (reference sequence). The CDR3 is CATSRKQGRGQFF. The CDR3, as DNA: TGTGCCACCAGCAGAAAACAGGGTCGGGGGCAGTTCTTC.

This clonotype is categorized as medium-sized (0.01 to 0.1%). This chain links TRBV18 with TRBJ2-1, with a weak D call TRBD1 (5 bases). The CDR3 is 14 amino acids. Trimming pared 5 bases from V and 9 bases from J, leaving 17 bases between. Germline loops: CDR1 KGHSH, CDR2 LQKENI. Here the CDR3 reads CASSGAALMGEQFF. The CDR3 nucleotides are TGTGCCAGCTCAGGGGCAGCCCTCATGGGTGAGCAGTTCTTC.

The chain recombines TRBV20-1 with TRBJ2-5; 9 nucleotides agree with TRBD2. The CDR3 has 14 residues. The V gene's germline CDR1 is DFQATT and CDR2 SNEGSKA (reference sequence). V shed 6 bases, J shed 4 bases, and the junction held 9 bases outside the gene matches. CDR3 amino acids: CSASSTSGRETQYF. CDR3 coding DNA: TGCAGTGCCAGCTCTACTAGCGGGCGAGAGACCCAGTACTTC.

This clonotype qualifies as medium-sized (0.01 to 0.1%). The gene calls are TRBV20-1 and TRBJ2-4; 8 nucleotides agree with TRBD2. The ends lost 7 bases at V and 1 base at J; junction bases unmatched: 3. CDR3 length equals 13 residues. CDR1 DFQATT and CDR2 SNEGSKA come from the germline V gene (reference sequence). The chain's CDR3 is CSGREGAKNIQYF. The CDR3 DNA follows: TGCAGTGGCCGGGAGGGTGCCAAAAACATTCAGTACTTC.

In its sample, this clonotype ranks as medium-sized. The rearrangement uses TRBV5-6 and TRBJ2-1; no clear D gene. The V gene's germline CDR1 is SGHDT and CDR2 YYEEEE. The CDR3 contains 14 residues. Trimming left V 0 bases short and J 5 bases short, with 9 bases between. Here the CDR3 DNA reads TGTGCCAGCAGCTTGGGGCCGTATGACAATGAGCAGTTCTTC. Its protein is CASSLGPYDNEQFF.

This clonotype is deemed medium-sized (0.01 to 0.1%). The chain combines TRBV4-1 with TRBJ2-5; TRBD1 might be the D (6 bases). Germline CDR1 reads MGHRA; CDR2 reads YSYEKL. CDR3 length: 15 amino acids. V was trimmed by 1 base and J by 4 bases, leaving 13 bases between them. The CDR3 DNA is TGCGCCAGCAGCCAAGTCAAGACAGGACGAGAGACCCAGTACTTC. This gives the protein CASSQVKTGRETQYF.

This clonotype is labeled as medium-sized. The chain uses TRBV9 and TRBJ1-4; maybe TRBD1 (6 bases). In germline, CDR1 is SGDLS, CDR2 YYNGEE. Between the trimmed V and J ends, which lost 4 bases and 4 bases, there was a span of 8 bases. The CDR3 has 13 residues. The CDR3 is CASSTDSNEKLFF. The CDR3 DNA is TGTGCCAGCAGCACGGACAGTAATGAAAAACTGTTTTTT.

In its sample, this clonotype ranks as medium-sized (0.01 to 0.1%). This rearrangement joins TRBV5-1 to TRBJ2-1; 9 bases map to TRBD2. Germline V lookup: CDR1 SGHRS, CDR2 YFSETQ. The CDR3 consists of 15 residues. V lost 3 bases to trimming and J lost 9 bases; unmatched junction nucleotides: 10. The CDR3 sequence: CASSSTIGTSSEQFF. CDR3 nucleotide sequence: TGCGCCAGCAGCTCGACTATTGGGACTAGCAGTGAGCAGTTCTTC.

This clonotype is deemed medium-sized (0.01 to 0.1%). The rearrangement links TRBV28 to TRBJ2-7; D is undetermined. The CDR3 length is 16 residues. V dropped 6 bases and J dropped 6 bases, with 24 bases sitting between them. The V gene's germline CDR1 is MDHEN and CDR2 SYDVKM. This chain's CDR3 is CASREISDRLSREQYF. CDR3 bases: TGTGCCAGCAGAGAAATCTCGGACCGACTTTCTCGCGAGCAGTACTTC.

This chain joins TRBV30 and TRBJ2-3; D not resolved. Trimming removed 3 bases at V and 2 bases at J, with 9 bases between. CDR1 is GTSNPN, CDR2 SVGIG, per germline (reference sequence). The CDR3 runs to 13 residues. The CDR3 is CAWSARLTDTQYF. The CDR3 DNA follows: TGTGCCTGGAGCGCCCGGCTCACAGATACGCAGTATTTT.

Many counts were recorded for this clonotype. V gene TRBV12-3 or TRBV12-4 combines with J gene TRBJ2-2, with a tentative D call TRBD1 (6 bases). The germline V and J ends were trimmed by 5 bases and 4 bases, with 11 bases remaining between them. This CDR3 contains 14 residues. The chain's CDR3 is CASSTGTGTGELFF. The CDR3 region has the DNA TGTGCCAGCAGTACAGGGACCGGCACCGGGGAGCTGTTTTTT.

This clonotype appeared many times. The chain couples TRBV7-3 to TRBJ2-3; D is uncertain. Deletions cut 3 bases from V and 0 bases from J, with 4 bases between. The CDR3 runs to 13 residues. Germline V gene data show CDR1 as SGHTA and CDR2 as FQGTGA. CDR3 amino acids: CASSFGSTDTQYF. CDR3 DNA: TGTGCCAGCAGCTTTGGAAGCACAGATACGCAGTATTTT. The variable domain in full, completed from reference TRBV7-3 and TRBJ2-3, reads GAGVSQTPSNKVTEKGKYVELRCDPISGHTALYWYRQSLGQGPEFLIYFQGTGAADDSGLPNDRFFAVRPEGSVSTLKIQRTERGDSAVYLCASSFGSTDTQYFGPGTRLTVL.

By sample share, this clonotype is medium-sized. The CDR3 DNA sequence: TGTGCCAGCAGCAAAGTTGGGACCGGTCCTGCCGGTCAGCCCCAGCATTTT. This codes for CASSKVGTGPAGQPQHF. V usage is TRBV21-1 and J usage is TRBJ1-5; the D call TRBD1 from the table was never checked on the DNA. TRBV21-1 is shown as a pseudogene. The CDR3 is 17 residues long.

Regarding this clonotype: This may arise from a read error, as a much more abundant clone is one base away. V is TRBV3-1 and J is TRBJ2-7; 7 nucleotides line up with TRBD2. From germline, CDR1 is LGHDT and CDR2 YNNKEL (reference sequence). The CDR3 sequence is 16 residues long. This chain's CDR3 is CAGSQLGTIDTYEQYF. In nucleotides, the CDR3 is TGTGCCGGCAGCCAGTTAGGGACTATCGACACTTACGAGCAGTACTTC.

There are many counts of this clonotype. The gene calls are TRBV9 and TRBJ2-7; possibly TRBD1 for D (7 bases). CDR1 is SGDLS, CDR2 YYNGEE, per germline. The CDR3 is 15 residues long. V was trimmed by 3 bases and J by 3 bases, leaving 16 bases between them. The DNA for the CDR3 is TGTGCCAGCAGCGGCGGGACAGCGGGCGGCTACGAGCAGTACTTC. Amino acids: CASSGGTAGGYEQYF.

In this sample, this clonotype is medium-sized (0.01 to 0.1%). The chain links TRBV7-2 to TRBJ2-3; 8 bases agree with TRBD1. This CDR3 is built from 16 residues. J lost 1 base, V lost 7 bases, and 10 bases had no gene match. CDR1 SGHTA and CDR2 FQGNSA come from the germline V gene. CDR3 loop: CASTQRTGYRTDTQYF. The CDR3 DNA is TGTGCCAGCACCCAAAGGACAGGGTATCGCACAGATACGCAGTATTTT.

Relative to its sample, this clonotype is medium-sized. The V and J genes are TRBV10-3 and TRBJ2-5; no definite D call. Trimming stripped 2 bases from V and 4 bases from J, with 14 bases between. Germline CDR1 reads ENHRY; CDR2 reads SYGVKD. The CDR3 totals 15 residues. CDR3 bases: TGTGCCATCAGTGAGCCCTCGGAAAGGGTAGAGACCCAGTACTTC. It translates to CAISEPSERVETQYF.